This TCR beta chain is drawn from a study of OX40 agonist ivuxolimab in advanced cancers. Overall study findings and caveats: Fewer expanded clones were found on average in CD4+ than in CD8+ T cells.

CDR3 size: 15 residues. Trimming took 2 bases from V and 1 from J, leaving 10 bases between them. Germline V gene sequence: CDR1 MNHEY, CDR2 SMNVEV (reference sequence). TCRdb keeps only in-frame clones here, not all; method: immunoSEQ multiplex PCR. The sample lists around 68,000 clones; around 93% were seen once. On this clone: Its antigen remains unidentified.

The gene calls are TRBV27 and TRBJ2-3; a possible D gene is TRBD2 (6 bases). The sample here was CD4+ or CD8+ T cells sorted from blood, taken in a trial of the OX40 agonist ivuxolimab. The receptor was derived from an adult with an advanced solid tumor such as melanoma, head and neck, liver or kidney cancer. The CDR3 spells CASSLAGSGTDTQYF. Here the CDR3 DNA reads TGTGCCAGCAGTTTAGCGGGGTCAGGCACAGATACGCAGTATTTT.